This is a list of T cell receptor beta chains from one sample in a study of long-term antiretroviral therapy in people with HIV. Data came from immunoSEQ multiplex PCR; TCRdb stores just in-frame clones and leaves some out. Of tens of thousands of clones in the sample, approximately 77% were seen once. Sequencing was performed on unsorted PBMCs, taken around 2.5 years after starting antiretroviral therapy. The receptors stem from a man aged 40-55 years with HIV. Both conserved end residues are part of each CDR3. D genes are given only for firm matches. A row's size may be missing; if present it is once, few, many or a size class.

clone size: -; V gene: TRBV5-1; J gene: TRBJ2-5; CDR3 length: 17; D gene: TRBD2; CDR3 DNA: TGCGCCAGCAGCCCTGCTAGCGGGGGGGCAAAACAAGAGACCCAGTACTTC; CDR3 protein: CASSPASGGAKQETQYF
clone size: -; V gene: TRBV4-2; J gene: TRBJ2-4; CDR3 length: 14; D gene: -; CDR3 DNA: TGTGCCAGCAGCCAAGACCCGCAGGGATACATTCAGTACTTC; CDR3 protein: CASSQDPQGYIQYF
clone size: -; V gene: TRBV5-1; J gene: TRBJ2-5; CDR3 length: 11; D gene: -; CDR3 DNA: TGCGCCAGCAGCTTAGTGGAGACCCAGTACTTC; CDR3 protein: CASSLVETQYF
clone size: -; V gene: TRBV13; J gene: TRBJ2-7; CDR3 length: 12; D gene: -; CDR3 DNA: TGTGCCAGCAGCCCCCCGCGGGGCAAGCAGTACTTC; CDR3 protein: CASSPPRGKQYF
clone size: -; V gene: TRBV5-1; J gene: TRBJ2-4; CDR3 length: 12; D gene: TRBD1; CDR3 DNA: TGCGCCAGCAGCACGGACAGGGGTCTTGAGTACTTC; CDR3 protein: CASSTDRGLEYF
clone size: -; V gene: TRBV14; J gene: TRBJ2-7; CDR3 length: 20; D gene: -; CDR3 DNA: TGTGCCAGCAGCCAAGATCGGTTCCCGCAGGTAACGGAGAAAGGGTACGAGCAGTACTTC; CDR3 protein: CASSQDRFPQVTEKGYEQYF
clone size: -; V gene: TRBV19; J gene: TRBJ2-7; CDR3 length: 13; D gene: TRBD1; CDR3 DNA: TGTGCCAGCTCCTCCGGGACAGCCTACGAGCAGTACTTC; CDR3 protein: CASSSGTAYEQYF
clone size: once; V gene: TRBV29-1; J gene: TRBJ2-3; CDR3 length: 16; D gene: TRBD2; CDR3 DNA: TGCAGCGTCGACAGAACTAGCGGGGGGGCCTCAGATACGCAGTATTTT; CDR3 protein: CSVDRTSGGASDTQYF
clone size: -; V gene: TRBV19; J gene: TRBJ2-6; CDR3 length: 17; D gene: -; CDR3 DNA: TGTGCCAGTAGTAATAGGCCCACAGGCTCTGGGGCCAACGTCCTGACTTTC; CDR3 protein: CASSNRPTGSGANVLTF
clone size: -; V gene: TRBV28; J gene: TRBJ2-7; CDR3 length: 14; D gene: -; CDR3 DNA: TGTGCCAGCCACGAGGCCGGGAACTCCTACGAGCAGTACTTC; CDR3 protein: CASHEAGNSYEQYF
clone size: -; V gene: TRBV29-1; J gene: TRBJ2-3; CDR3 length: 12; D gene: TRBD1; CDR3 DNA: TGCAGCGTCTTTGGGACAGACGATACGCAGTATTTT; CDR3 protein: CSVFGTDDTQYF
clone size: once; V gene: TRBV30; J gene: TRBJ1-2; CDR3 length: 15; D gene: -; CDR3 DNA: TGTGCCTGGAGTTTCGCGGTTGCGGATAACTATGGCTACACCTTC; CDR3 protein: CAWSFAVADNYGYTF
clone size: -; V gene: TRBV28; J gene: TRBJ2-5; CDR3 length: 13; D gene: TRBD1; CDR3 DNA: TGTGCCAGCAGTGACAGGGTAGGAGAGACCCAGTACTTC; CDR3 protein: CASSDRVGETQYF
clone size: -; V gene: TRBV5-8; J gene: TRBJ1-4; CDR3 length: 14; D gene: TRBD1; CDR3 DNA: TGTGCCAGCAACCACAGGGGGCTGGCTGAAAAACTGTTTTTT; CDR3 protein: CASNHRGLAEKLFF
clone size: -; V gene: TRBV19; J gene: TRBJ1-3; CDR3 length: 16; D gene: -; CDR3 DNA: TGTGCCAGTACCACTATAGGGACGAGCTCTGGAAACACCATATATTTT; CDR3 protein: CASTTIGTSSGNTIYF
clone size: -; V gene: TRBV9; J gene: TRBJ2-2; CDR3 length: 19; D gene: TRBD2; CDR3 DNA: TGTGCCAGCAGCGTAGTGGCTAGCGGGGGGACGTTTCAACCCGGGGAGCTGTTTTTT; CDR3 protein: CASSVVASGGTFQPGELFF
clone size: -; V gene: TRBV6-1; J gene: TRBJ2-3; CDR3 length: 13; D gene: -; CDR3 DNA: TGTGCCACCGGGGGAAGGATCAGAGATACGCAGTATTTT; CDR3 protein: CATGGRIRDTQYF
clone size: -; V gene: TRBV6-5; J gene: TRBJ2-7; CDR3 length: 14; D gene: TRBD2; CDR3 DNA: TGTGCCAGCAGTCCCACTAGCGGGGGTTACGAGCAGTACTTC; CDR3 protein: CASSPTSGGYEQYF
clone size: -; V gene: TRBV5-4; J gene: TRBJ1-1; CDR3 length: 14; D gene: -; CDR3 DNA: TGTGCCAGCAGCCCGCCCGGGAGGAACACTGAAGCTTTCTTT; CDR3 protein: CASSPPGRNTEAFF
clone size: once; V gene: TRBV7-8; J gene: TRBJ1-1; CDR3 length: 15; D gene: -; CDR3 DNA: TGTGCCAGCAGCTTATTCACAGGGATGAACACTGAAGCTTTCTTT; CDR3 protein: CASSLFTGMNTEAFF
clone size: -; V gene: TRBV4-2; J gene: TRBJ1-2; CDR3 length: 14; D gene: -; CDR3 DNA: TGTGCCAGCAGCCATGAGGACGGAGATTATGGCTACACCTTC; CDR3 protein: CASSHEDGDYGYTF
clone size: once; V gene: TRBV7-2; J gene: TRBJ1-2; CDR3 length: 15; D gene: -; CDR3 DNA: TGTGCCAGCACCCCAGGCGGGACCGTTCACTATGGCTACACCTTC; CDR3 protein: CASTPGGTVHYGYTF
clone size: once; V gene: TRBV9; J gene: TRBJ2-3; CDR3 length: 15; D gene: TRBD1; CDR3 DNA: TGTGCCAGCAGCTCCCGGACAGGGGGCACAGATACGCAGTATTTT; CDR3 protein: CASSSRTGGTDTQYF
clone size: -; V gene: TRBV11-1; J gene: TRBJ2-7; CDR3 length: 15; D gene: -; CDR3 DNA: TGTGCCAGCAGCTTAGTGGCGGGACCCTTCTACGAGCAGTACTTC; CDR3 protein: CASSLVAGPFYEQYF
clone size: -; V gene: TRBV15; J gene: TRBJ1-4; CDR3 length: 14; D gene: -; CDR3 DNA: TGTGCCACCAGCCGCCCCAGGCGTAATGAAAAACTGTTTTTT; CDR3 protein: CATSRPRRNEKLFF
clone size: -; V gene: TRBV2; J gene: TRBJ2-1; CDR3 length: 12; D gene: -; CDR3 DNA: TGTGCCAGCAGTGAAGCAGGGGATGAGCAGTTCTTC; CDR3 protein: CASSEAGDEQFF
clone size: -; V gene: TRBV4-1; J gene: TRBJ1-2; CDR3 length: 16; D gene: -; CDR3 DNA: TGCGCCAGCAGCCAAGGGCCCGACAGTAGTGTCTATGGCTACACCTTC; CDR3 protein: CASSQGPDSSVYGYTF
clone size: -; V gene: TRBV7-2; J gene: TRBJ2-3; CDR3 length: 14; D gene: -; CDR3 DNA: TGTGCCAGCAGCTTAGCGGTGCTGCCAGATACGCAGTATTTT; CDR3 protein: CASSLAVLPDTQYF
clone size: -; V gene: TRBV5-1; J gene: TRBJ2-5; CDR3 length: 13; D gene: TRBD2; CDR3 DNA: TGCGCCAGCAGTAGCCTAGCGGGAGAGACCCAGTACTTC; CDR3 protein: CASSSLAGETQYF
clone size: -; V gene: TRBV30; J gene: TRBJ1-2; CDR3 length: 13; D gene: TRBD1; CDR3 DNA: TGTGCCTCCGACTTTGGGACAGATTATGGCTACACCTTC; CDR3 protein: CASDFGTDYGYTF
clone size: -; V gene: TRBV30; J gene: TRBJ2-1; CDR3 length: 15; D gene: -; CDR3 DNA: TGTGCCTGGAGTGTTGGTTGGGCCGGAGTTAGTGAGCAGTTCTTC; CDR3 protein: CAWSVGWAGVSEQFF
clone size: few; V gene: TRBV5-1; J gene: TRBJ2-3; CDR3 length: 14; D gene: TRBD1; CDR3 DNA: TGCGCCAGCGAAGGGACAGGGGAGCCAGATACGCAGTATTTT; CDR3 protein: CASEGTGEPDTQYF
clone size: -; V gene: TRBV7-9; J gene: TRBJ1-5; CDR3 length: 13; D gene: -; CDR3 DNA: TGTGCCAGCAGCTTAGACAGTCGTCAGCCCCAGCATTTT; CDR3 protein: CASSLDSRQPQHF
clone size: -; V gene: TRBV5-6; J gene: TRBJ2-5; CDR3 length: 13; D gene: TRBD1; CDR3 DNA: TGTGCCAGCAGAAGGGACAGCGAGGAGACCCAGTACTTC; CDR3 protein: CASRRDSEETQYF
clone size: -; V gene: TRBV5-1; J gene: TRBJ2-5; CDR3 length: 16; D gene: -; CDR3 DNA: TGCGCCAGCAGCTTGAATGGTCTAGTCGGTGAAGAGACCCAGTACTTC; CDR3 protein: CASSLNGLVGEETQYF
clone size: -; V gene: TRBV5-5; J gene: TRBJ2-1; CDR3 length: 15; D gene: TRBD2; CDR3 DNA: TGTGCCAGCAGCCCAACTAGCGGGGGGAGTGGGGAGCAGTTCTTC; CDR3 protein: CASSPTSGGSGEQFF
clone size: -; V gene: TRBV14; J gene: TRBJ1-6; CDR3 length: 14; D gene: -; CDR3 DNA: TGTGCCAGCAGCCCTGCTCAGGGGTTTTCACCCCTCCACTTT; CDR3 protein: CASSPAQGFSPLHF
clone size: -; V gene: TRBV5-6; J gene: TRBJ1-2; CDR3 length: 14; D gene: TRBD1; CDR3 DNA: TGTGCCAGCAGCTTGACGGACAGGTATTATGGCTACACCTTC; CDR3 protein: CASSLTDRYYGYTF
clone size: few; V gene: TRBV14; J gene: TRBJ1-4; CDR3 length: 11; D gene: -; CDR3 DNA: TGTGCCAGCAGCCAATCCCGTGAACTGTTTTTT; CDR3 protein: CASSQSRELFF
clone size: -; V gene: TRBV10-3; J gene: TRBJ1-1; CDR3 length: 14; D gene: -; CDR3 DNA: TGTGCCATCAGTGAACACCCCATGAACACTGAAGCTTTCTTT; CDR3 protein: CAISEHPMNTEAFF
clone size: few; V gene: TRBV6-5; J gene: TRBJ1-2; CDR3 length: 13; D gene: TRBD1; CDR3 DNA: TGTGCCAGCAGTAGACAGGGGGCGGGCGGCTACACCTTC; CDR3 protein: CASSRQGAGGYTF
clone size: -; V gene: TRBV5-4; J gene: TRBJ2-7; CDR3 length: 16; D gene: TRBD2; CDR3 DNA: TGTGCCAGCAGCCTAGGACTAGCGGGGACCTCCTACGAGCAGTACTTC; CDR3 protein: CASSLGLAGTSYEQYF
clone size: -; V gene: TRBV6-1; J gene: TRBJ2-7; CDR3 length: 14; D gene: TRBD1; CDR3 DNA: TGTGCCAGCAGCCGACAGGGGGTTATCTACGAGCAGTACTTC; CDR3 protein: CASSRQGVIYEQYF
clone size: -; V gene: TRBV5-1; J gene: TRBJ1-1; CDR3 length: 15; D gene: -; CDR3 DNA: TGCGCCAGCAGCTTGGCCGGGGACGTGAACACTGAAGCTTTCTTT; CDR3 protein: CASSLAGDVNTEAFF
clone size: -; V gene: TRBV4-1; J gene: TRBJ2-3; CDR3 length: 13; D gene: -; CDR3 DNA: TGCGCCAGCAGCCAAGATATAGGGGGTACGCAGTATTTT; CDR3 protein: CASSQDIGGTQYF
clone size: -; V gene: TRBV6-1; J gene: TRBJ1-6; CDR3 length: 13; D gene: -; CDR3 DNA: TGTGCCACGCAGGGCACCTATAATTCACCCCTCCACTTT; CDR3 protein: CATQGTYNSPLHF
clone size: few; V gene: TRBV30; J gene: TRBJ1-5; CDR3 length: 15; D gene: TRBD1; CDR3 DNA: TGTGCCTGGAGTGGACAGGGATATAGCAATCAGCCCCAGCATTTT; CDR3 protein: CAWSGQGYSNQPQHF
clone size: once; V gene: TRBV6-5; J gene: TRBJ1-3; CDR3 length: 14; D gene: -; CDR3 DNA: TGTGCCAGCACCTTGACCCAGGGTGGAAACACCATATATTTT; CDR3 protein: CASTLTQGGNTIYF
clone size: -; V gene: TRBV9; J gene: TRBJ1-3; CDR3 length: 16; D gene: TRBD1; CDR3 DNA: TGTGCCAGCAGCCCTAGCCCGGGACAGGGAGGAAACACCATATATTTT; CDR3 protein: CASSPSPGQGGNTIYF
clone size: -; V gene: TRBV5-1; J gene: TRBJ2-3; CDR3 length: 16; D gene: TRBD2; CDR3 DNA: TGCGCCAGCAGCCGCAGCGGGGGCTACAGCACAGATACGCAGTATTTT; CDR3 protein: CASSRSGGYSTDTQYF
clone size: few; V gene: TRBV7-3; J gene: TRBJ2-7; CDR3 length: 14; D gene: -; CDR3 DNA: TGTGCCAGCAGCCCTAATCCGGGCTCCTACGAGCAGTACTTC; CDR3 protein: CASSPNPGSYEQYF
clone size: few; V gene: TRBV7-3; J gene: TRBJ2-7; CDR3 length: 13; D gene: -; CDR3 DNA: TGTGCCAGCAGCTTAACAGGGGGGGACGAGCAGTACTTC; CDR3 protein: CASSLTGGDEQYF
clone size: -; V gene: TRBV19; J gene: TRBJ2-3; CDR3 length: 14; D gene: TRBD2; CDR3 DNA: TGTGCCAGTAGTTCCCGGGATAGCGGGGGCCCGCAGTATTTT; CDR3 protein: CASSSRDSGGPQYF
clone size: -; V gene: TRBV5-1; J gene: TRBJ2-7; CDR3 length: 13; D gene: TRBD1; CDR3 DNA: TGCGCCAGCAGCCCGGGACAGGGGTTCGGGCAGTACTTC; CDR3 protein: CASSPGQGFGQYF
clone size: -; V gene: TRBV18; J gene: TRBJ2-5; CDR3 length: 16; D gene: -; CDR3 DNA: TGTGCCAGCTCACTGACCGGGCCGGGGGTGGAAGAGACCCAGTACTTC; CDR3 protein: CASSLTGPGVEETQYF
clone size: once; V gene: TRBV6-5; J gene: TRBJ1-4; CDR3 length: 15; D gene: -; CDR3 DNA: TGTGCCAGCAGTTATTCGACAGGCCCTAATGAAAAACTGTTTTTT; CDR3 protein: CASSYSTGPNEKLFF
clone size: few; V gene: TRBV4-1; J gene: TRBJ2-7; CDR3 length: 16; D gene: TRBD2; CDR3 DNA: TGCGCCAGCAGCCATACCGGGACTAGCGACTCCTACGAGCAGTACTTC; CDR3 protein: CASSHTGTSDSYEQYF
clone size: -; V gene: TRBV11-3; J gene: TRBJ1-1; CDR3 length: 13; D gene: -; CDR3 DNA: TGTGCCAGCAGCCGGGACAAGAACACTGAAGCTTTCTTT; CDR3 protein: CASSRDKNTEAFF
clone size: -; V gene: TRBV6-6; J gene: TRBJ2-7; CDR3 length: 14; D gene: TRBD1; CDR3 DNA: TGTGCCAGCAGTGCAGGACAGGGTTTGGGCGAGCAGTACTTC; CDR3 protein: CASSAGQGLGEQYF
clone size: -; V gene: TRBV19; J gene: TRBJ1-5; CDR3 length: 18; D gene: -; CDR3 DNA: TGTGCCAGTAGTATAGATTTAGGGACGGGGTTTGGCAATCAGCCCCAGCATTTT; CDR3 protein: CASSIDLGTGFGNQPQHF